This T cell receptor beta chain was captured by sequencing in a study of blood T cell repertoires in COVID-19. At the level of the study: Sites across the United States, Italy and Spain contributed samples from acute and convalescent COVID-19. In each case, the material was cDNA or gDNA derived from T cells, B-cell-depleted T cells, or PBMCs.

Study processing details: Amplification of reference gene primers was used by the study to estimate nucleated cell counts. The data were produced by immunoSEQ multiplex PCR, yet TCRdb's version contains in-frame clones alone and is incomplete. Clone size and V and J calls were adopted from that table, with D and trimming inferred from the DNA. The table shows about 170,000 clones, with approximately 84% occurring only once. It was during active infection that Seattle patients were enrolled and then longitudinally followed. V was shortened by 0 bases and J by 1 base, with 12 bases between the two germline ends. Germline loops: CDR1 SGHRS, CDR2 YFSETQ. The CDR3 covers 16 residues.

The chain is built from TRBV5-1 and TRBJ2-3; a weak D match, TRBD1 (5 bases). Source material: peripheral blood. This TCR was sampled from a woman aged 80 or over with COVID-19, enrolled during active disease. The CDR3 loop reads CASSLAWGWGTDTQYF. As DNA, the CDR3 is TGCGCCAGCAGCTTGGCTTGGGGCTGGGGCACAGATACGCAGTATTTT.